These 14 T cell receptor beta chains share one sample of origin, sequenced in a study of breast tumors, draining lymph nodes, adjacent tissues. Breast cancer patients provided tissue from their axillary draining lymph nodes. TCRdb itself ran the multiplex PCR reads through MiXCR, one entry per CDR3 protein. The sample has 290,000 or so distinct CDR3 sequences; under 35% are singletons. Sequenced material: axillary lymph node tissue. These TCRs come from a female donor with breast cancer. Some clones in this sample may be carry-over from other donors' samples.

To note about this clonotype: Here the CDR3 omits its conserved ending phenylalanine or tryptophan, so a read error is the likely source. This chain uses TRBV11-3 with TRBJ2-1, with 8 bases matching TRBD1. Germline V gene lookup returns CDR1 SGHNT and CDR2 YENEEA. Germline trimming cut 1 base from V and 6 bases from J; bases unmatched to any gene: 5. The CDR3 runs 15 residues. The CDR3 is CASSLGGQGRNEQFL. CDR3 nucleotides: TGTGCCAGCAGCTTAGGTGGACAGGGTCGCAATGAGCAGTTCCTC.

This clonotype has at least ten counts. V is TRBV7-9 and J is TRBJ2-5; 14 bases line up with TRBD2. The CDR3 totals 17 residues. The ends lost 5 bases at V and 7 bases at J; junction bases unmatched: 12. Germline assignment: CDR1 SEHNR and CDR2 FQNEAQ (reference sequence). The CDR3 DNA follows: TGTGCCAGCAGCGGCCCCGGGACTAGCGGGAGCCGGGGGACCCAGTACTTC. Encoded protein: CASSGPGTSGSRGTQYF. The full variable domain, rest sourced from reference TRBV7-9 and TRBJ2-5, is DTGVSQNPRHKITKRGQNVTFRCDPISEHNRLYWYRQTLGQGPEFLTYFQNEAQLEKSRLLSDRFSAERPKGSFSTLEIQRTEQGDSAMYLCASSGPGTSGSRGTQYFGPGTRLLVL.

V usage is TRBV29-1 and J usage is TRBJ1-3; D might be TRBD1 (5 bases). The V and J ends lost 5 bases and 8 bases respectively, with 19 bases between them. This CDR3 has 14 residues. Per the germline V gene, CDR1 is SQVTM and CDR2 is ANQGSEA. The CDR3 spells CSVKKGSYGYTIYF. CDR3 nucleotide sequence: TGCAGCGTTAAAAAGGGGTCCTATGGCTACACCATATATTTT.

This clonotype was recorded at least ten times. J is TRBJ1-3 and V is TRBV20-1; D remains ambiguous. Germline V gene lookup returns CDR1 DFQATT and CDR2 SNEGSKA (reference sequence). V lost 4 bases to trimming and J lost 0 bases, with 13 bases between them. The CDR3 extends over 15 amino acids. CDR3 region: CSAIIPDGSGNTIYF. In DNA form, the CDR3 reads TGCAGTGCTATCATTCCAGACGGCTCTGGAAACACCATATATTTT.

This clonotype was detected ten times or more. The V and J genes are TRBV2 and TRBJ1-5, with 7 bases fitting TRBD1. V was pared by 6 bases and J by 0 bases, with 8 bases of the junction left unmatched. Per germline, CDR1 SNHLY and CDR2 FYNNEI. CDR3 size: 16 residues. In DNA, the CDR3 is TGTGCCAGCAGGGTAGGGACAGAAGATAGCAATCAGCCCCAGCATTTT. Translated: CASRVGTEDSNQPQHF.

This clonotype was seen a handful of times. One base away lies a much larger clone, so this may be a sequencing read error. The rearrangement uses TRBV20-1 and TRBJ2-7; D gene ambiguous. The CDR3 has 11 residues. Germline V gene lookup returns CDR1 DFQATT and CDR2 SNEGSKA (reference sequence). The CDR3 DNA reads TGCAGTGCTAAGCTTTCCTACGAGCAGTCCTTC. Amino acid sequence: CSAKLSYEQSF.

CDR3 protein: CATSDFASGTGNSDTQYF. DNA of the CDR3: TGTGCCACCAGTGATTTCGCTAGCGGGACAGGAAATTCAGATACGCAGTATTTT. The chain combines TRBV24-1 with TRBJ2-3; D may be TRBD2 (9 bases). Germline-derived CDR1 and CDR2 are KGHDR and SFDVKD. CDR3 size: 18 residues. V was cut by 1 base and J by 4 bases, with 20 bases left in between.

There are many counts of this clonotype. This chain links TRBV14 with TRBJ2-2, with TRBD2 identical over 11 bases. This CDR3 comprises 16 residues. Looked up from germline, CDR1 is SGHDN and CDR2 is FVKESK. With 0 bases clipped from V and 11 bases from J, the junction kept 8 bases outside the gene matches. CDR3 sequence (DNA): TGTGCCAGCAGCCAAGATAAAGGCCGACTAGCGGGAGAGCTGTTTTTT. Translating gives CASSQDKGRLAGELFF. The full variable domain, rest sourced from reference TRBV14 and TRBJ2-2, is EAGVTQFPSHSVIEKGQTVTLRCDPISGHDNLYWYRRVMGKEIKFLLHFVKESKQDESGMPNNRFLAERTGGTYSTLKVQPAELEDSGVYFCASSQDKGRLAGELFFGEGSRLTVL.

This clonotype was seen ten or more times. CDR3 nucleotide sequence: TGCGCCAGCAGCACCCAGGGGGCGCCTGGGGATACGCAGTATTTT. This codes for CASSTQGAPGDTQYF. This sequence joins TRBV5-1 and TRBJ2-3, with 8 bases fitting TRBD1. Germline trimming cut 4 bases from V and 6 bases from J; bases unmatched to any gene: 10. The CDR3 length is 15 residues. CDR1 SGHRS and CDR2 YFSETQ come from the germline V gene. Full variable domain (rest looked up from reference TRBV5-1 and TRBJ2-3): KAGVTQTPRYLIKTRGQQVTLSCSPISGHRSVSWYQQTPGQGLQFLFEYFSETQRNKGNFPGRFSGRQFSNSRSEMNVSTLELGDSALYLCASSTQGAPGDTQYFGPGTRLTVL.

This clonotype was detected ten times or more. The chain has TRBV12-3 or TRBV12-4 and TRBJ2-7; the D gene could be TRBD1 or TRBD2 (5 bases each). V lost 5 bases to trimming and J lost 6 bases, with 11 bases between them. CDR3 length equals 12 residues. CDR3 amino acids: CASSALRGEQYF. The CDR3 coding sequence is TGTGCCAGCAGTGCATTGAGGGGCGAGCAGTACTTC.

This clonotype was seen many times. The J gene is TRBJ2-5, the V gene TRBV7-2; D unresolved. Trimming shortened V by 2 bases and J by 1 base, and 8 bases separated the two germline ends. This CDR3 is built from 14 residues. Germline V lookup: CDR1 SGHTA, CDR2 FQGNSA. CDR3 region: CASSLSFGQETQYF. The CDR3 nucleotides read TGTGCCAGCAGCTTAAGTTTCGGCCAAGAGACCCAGTACTTC.

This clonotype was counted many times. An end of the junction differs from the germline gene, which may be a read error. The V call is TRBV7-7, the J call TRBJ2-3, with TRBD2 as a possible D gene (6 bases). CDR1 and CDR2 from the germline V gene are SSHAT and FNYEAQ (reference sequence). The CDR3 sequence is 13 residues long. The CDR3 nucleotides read TGTGCTAGCAGCCGGGACTCAACAGATACGCAGTATTTT. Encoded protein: CASSRDSTDTQYF.

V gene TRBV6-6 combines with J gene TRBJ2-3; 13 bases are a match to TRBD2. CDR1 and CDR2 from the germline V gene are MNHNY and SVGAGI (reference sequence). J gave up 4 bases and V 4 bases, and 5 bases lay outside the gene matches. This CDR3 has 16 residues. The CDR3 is CASSSPTSGGSDTQYF. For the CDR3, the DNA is TGTGCCAGCAGTTCCCCGACTAGCGGGGGGTCAGATACGCAGTATTTT.

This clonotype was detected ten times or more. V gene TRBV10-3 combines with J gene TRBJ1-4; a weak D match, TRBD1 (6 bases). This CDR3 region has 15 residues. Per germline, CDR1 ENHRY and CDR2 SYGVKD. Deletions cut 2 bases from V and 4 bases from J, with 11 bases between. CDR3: CAISETGFGNEKLFF. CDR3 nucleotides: TGTGCCATCAGTGAGACAGGGTTCGGTAATGAAAAACTGTTTTTT.